The following is a T cell receptor beta chain sequence with its context. MiXCR, applied by TCRdb to the RT-PCR reads, yields one record per CDR3 protein. The sample includes fewer than 750,000 distinct CDR3 sequences, 12% to 15% of them seen just once. This specimen comes from a study of response to subunit inactivated influenza vaccine. V was clipped by 0 bases and J by 0 bases, with 7 bases between them. This CDR3 comprises 15 residues. CDR1 is SGDLS, CDR2 YYNGEE, per germline. This chain uses TRBV9 with TRBJ1-3, with unresolved D. The source material was PBMCs from blood, sampled approximately 12 days after vaccination. The receptor was derived from a man aged 45-60 years who received an inactivated influenza vaccine. DNA for the CDR3: TGTGCCAGCAGCGTAGGGGGAATCTCTGGAAACACCATATATTTT. Translation gives CASSVGGISGNTIYF. The full variable domain, with the rest looked up from reference TRBV9 and TRBJ1-3, is DSGVTQTPKHLITATGQRVTLRCSPRSGDLSVYWYQQSLDQGLQFLIQYYNGEERAKGNILERFSAQQFPDLHSELNLSSLELGDSALYFCASSVGGISGNTIYFGEGSWLTVV.